The clone carrying this TCR beta chain showed up many times. Its antigen is still unknown. TCRdb re-called the reads through MiXCR, storing one row per CDR3 protein. This table has about 250,000 distinct CDR3 sequences, about 5.9% appearing once. The data derive from a study of T cell repertoires in cytomegalovirus infection. Study-wide background: Shared public TCR beta signatures pointed to both CMV infection and a matching HLA type.

Findings and limits, study-wide: It was HLA-C-restricted CMV-specific TCR beta clonotypes that dominated the response ex vivo.

Sequenced material: PBMCs. This sequence originates from a human donor in good health (CMV status not recorded). Some clones in this sample may be carry-over from other donors' samples.

The CDR3 sequence is CASSADSQETQYF. CDR3 nucleotides: TGTGCCAGCAGCGCGGACAGTCAAGAGACCCAGTACTTC. V usage is TRBV5-4 and J usage is TRBJ2-5, with D perhaps TRBD1 (6 bases). The CDR3 runs 13 residues. The germline V gene has CDR1 SGHNT and CDR2 YYREEE (reference sequence). V lost 4 bases and J lost 2, with 9 bases in between.